This entry is about one T cell receptor beta chain. Its antigen is not identified. The data are from a study of circulating and synovial CD4+ cells in juvenile arthritis. Overall study results and limits: The pathogenic-like versus bulk T cell difference escaped Vbeta family analysis. Compared with bulk blood, circulating pathogenic-like lymphocytes shared substantially more CDR3 sequences with synovial T cells. Shared-clonotype fractions with synovium likely underestimate full repertoire overlap.

Clones were read by immunoSEQ multiplex PCR, and TCRdb kept only the in-frame ones, dropping some. The sample contains about 32,000 clones, 90% to 95% of which appear only once. Germline loops: CDR1 MGHDK, CDR2 SYGVNS. The CDR3 is made up of 16 amino acids. Trimming left V 1 base short and J 0 bases short, with 10 bases between. Samples derive from patients with active juvenile idiopathic arthritis. The chain recombines TRBV25-1 with TRBJ2-1, with D possibly TRBD2 on 6 matching bases. Sequenced material: CD4+ T cells from blood. The receptor comes from a human donor with juvenile idiopathic arthritis. The CDR3 spells CASSESNGSSYNEQFF. CDR3 DNA sequence: TGTGCCAGCAGTGAATCGAACGGGAGCTCCTACAATGAGCAGTTCTTC.